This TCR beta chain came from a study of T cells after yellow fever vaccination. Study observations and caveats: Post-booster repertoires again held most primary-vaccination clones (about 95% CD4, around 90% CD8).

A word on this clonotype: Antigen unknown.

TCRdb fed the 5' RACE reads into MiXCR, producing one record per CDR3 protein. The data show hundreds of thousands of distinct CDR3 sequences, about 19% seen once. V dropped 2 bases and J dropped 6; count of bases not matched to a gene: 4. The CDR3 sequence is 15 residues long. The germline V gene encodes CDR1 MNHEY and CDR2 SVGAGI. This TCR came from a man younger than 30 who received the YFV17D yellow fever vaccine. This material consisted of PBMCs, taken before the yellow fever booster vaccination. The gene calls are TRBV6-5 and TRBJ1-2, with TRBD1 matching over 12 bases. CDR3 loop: CASSYVGTGGHGYTF. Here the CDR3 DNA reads TGTGCCAGCAGTTACGTGGGGACAGGGGGCCATGGCTACACCTTC.